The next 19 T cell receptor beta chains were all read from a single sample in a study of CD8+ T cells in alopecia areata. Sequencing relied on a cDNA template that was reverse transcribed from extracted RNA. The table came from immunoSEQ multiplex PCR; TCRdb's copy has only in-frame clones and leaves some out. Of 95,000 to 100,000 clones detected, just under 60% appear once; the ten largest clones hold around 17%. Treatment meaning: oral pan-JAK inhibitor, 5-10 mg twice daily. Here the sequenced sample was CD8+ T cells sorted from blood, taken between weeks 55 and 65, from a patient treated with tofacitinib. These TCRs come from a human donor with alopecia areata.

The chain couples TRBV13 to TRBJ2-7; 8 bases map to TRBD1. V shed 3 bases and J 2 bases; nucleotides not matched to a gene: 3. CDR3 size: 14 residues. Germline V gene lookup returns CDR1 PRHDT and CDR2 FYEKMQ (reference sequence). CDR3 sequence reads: CASSLQGATYEQYF. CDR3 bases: TGTGCCAGCAGCTTGCAGGGGGCAACCTACGAGCAGTACTTC.

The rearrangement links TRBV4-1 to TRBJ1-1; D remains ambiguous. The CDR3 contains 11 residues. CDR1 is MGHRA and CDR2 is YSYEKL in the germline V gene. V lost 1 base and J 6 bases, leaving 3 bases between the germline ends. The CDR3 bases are TGCGCCAGCAGCCAAGGCGCTGAAGCTTTCTTT. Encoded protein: CASSQGAEAFF.

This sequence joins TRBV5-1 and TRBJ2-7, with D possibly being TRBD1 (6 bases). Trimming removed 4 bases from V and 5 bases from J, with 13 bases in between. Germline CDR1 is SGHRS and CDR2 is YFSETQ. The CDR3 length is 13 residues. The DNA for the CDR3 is TGCGCCAGCAGCCCCCGGGACAACCACGAGCAGTACTTC. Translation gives CASSPRDNHEQYF. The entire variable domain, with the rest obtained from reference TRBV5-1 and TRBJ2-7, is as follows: KAGVTQTPRYLIKTRGQQVTLSCSPISGHRSVSWYQQTPGQGLQFLFEYFSETQRNKGNFPGRFSGRQFSNSRSEMNVSTLELGDSALYLCASSPRDNHEQYFGPGTRLTVT.

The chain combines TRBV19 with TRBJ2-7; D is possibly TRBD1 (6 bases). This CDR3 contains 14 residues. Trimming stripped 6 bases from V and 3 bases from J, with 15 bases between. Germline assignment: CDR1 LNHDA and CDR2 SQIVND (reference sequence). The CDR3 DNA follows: TGTGCCAGTAGGGCACAGGGTCCAAACTACGAGCAGTACTTC. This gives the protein CASRAQGPNYEQYF.

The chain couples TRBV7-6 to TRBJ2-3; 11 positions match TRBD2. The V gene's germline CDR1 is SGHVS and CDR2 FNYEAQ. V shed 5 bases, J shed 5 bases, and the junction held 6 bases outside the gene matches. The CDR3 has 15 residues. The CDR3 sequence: CASSGSGGAGDTQYF. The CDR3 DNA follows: TGTGCCAGCAGCGGTAGCGGGGGGGCCGGAGATACGCAGTATTTT.

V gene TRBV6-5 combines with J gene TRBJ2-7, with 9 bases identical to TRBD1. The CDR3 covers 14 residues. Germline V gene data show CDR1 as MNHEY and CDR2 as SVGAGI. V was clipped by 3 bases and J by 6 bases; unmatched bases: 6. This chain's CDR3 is CASSYSGTGIEQYF. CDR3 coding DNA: TGTGCCAGCAGTTATTCGGGGACAGGGATCGAGCAGTACTTC.

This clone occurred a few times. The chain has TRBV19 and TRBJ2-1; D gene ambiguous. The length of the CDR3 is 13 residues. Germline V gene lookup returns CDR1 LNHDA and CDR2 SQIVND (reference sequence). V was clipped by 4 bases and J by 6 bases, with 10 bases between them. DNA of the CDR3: TGTGCCAGTAGTACCTCGGCCCCCAATGAGCAGTTCTTC. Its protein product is CASSTSAPNEQFF.

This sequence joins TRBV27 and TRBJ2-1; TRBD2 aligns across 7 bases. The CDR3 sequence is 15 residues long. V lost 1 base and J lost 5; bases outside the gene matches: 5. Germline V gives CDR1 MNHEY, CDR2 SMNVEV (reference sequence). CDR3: CASSLWGGKDNEQFF. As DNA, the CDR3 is TGTGCCAGCAGTTTATGGGGGGGAAAGGACAATGAGCAGTTCTTC.

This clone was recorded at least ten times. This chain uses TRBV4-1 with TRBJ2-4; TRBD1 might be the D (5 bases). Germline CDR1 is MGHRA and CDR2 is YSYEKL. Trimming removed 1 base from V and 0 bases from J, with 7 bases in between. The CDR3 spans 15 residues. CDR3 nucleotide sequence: TGCGCCAGCAGCCAAGTTAGGGGAGCCAAAAACATTCAGTACTTC. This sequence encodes CASSQVRGAKNIQYF.

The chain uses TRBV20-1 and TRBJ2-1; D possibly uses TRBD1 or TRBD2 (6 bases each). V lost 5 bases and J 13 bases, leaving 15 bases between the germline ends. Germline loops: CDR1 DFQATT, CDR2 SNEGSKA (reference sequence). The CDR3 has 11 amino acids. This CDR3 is CSALIWGAQFF. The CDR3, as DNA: TGCAGTGCTCTGATTTGGGGGGCACAGTTCTTC.

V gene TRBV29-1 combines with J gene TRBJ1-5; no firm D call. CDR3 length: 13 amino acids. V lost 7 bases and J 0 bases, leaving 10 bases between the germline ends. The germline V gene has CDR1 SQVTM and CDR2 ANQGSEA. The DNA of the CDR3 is TGCAGCGCCAAAAGCGATAGCAATCAGCCCCAGCATTTT. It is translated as CSAKSDSNQPQHF.

The CDR3 nucleotides are TGCAGCGTTGAAGGGGAATCCTACGAGCAGTACTTC. It translates to CSVEGESYEQYF. The chain employs TRBV29-1 and TRBJ2-5; D gene uncertain. The J call may be faulty, since TRBJ2-7 better matches the DNA end. The CDR3 sequence is 12 residues long. Germline assignment: CDR1 SQVTM and CDR2 ANQGSEA.

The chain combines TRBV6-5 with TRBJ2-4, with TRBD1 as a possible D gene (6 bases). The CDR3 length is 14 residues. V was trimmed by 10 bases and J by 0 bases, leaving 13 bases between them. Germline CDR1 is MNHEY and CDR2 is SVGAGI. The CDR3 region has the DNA TGTGCCACCCGACAGGATCTAGCCAAAAACATTCAGTACTTC. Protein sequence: CATRQDLAKNIQYF.

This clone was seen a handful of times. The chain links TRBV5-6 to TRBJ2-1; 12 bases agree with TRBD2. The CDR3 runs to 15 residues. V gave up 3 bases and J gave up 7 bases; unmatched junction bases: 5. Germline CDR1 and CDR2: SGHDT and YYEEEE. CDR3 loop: CASSWMTSGGNEQFF. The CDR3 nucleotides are TGTGCCAGCAGCTGGATGACTAGCGGGGGAAATGAGCAGTTCTTC.

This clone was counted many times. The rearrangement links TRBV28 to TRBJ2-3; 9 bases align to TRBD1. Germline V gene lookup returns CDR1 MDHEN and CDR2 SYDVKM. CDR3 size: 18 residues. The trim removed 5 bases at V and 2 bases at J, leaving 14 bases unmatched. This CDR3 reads CASSLAFRGTGPTDTQYF. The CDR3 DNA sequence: TGTGCCAGCAGTCTTGCCTTCAGAGGGACAGGGCCCACAGATACGCAGTATTTT.

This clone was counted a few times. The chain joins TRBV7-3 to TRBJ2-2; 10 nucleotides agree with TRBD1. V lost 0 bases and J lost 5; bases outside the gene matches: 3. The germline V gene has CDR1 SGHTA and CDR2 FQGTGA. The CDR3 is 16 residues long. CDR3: CASSLTTGGATGELFF. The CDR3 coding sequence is TGTGCCAGCAGCTTAACGACAGGGGGCGCGACCGGGGAGCTGTTTTTT.

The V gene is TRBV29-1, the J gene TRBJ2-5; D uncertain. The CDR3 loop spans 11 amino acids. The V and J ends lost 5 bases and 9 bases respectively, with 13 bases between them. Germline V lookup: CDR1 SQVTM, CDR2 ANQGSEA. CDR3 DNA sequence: TGCAGCGTTAGTAAGCGTGAGGCCCAGTACTTC. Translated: CSVSKREAQYF. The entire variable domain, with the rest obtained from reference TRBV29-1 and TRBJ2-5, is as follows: SAVISQKPSRDICQRGTSLTIQCQVDSQVTMMFWYRQQPGQSLTLIATANQGSEATYESGFVIDKFPISRPNLTFSTLTVSNMSPEDSSIYLCSVSKREAQYFGPGTRLLVL.

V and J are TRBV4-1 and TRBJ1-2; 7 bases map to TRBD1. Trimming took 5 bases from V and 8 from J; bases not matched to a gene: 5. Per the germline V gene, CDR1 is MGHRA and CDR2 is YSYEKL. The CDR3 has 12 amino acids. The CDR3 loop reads CASSDRVGGYTF. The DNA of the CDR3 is TGCGCCAGCAGCGACAGGGTGGGAGGCTACACCTTC.

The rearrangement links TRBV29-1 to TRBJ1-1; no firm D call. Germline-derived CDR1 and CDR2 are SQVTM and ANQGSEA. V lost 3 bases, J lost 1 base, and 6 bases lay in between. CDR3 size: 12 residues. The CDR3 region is CSVDTENTEAFF. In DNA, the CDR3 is TGCAGCGTTGACACGGAGAACACTGAAGCTTTCTTT.